These T cell receptor beta chains were read from a single sample in a study of metastatic and nonmetastatic thyroid tumors. MiXCR reprocessed the PCR reads for TCRdb. Found here are 30,000 to 45,000 clones, roughly 27% of them singletons; the top ten hold 8% to 10%. Sequencing input: blood. The receptor set was obtained from a female donor with papillary thyroid cancer or a benign thyroid nodule (not recorded which). Some clones in this sample may be carry-over from other donors' samples. CDR3s include the opening cysteine and the closing phenylalanine or tryptophan. A D gene is named only where the DNA matches it firmly. A row's size may be missing; if present it is once, few, many or a size class.

size	V	J	D	DNA	CDR3
.	TRBV11-2	TRBJ2-1	.	TGTGCCAGCAGATTAGACCCGACGGGAGTTAGCTCCTACAATGAGCAGTTCTTC	CASRLDPTGVSSYNEQFF
.	TRBV2	TRBJ1-5	.	TGTGCCATCACGGGAGATGAGCATCAGCCCCAGCATTTT	CAITGDEHQPQHF
.	TRBV15	TRBJ2-5	TRBD1	TGTGCCACCAGCAGAGATCGGACAGGCGGGACCCAGTACTTC	CATSRDRTGGTQYF
medium-sized	TRBV6-4	TRBJ2-1	TRBD1	TGTGCCAGCAGTGATAAGACAGGGGGAAATGAGCAGTTCTTC	CASSDKTGGNEQFF
few	TRBV27	TRBJ1-1	.	TGTGCCAGCAGTTTACGAGGGGGGACTGAAGCTTTCTTT	CASSLRGGTEAFF
.	TRBV11-3	TRBJ2-7	TRBD2	TGTGCCAGCAGCTATACGGGAGGGCGATACGAGCAGTACTTC	CASSYTGGRYEQYF
few	TRBV10-3	TRBJ2-7	.	TGTGCCATCACCGAGGACAGATTCTACGAGCAGTACTTC	CAITEDRFYEQYF
many	TRBV7-9	TRBJ1-2	.	TGTGCCAGCAGTCGTGCTTTGACAGATGGCTACACCTTC	CASSRALTDGYTF
many	TRBV18	TRBJ2-5	.	TGTGCCAGCTCACCTATCCGCCAAGAGACCCAGTACTTC	CASSPIRQETQYF
many	TRBV28	TRBJ1-4	.	TGTGCCAGCAATTCACAGGGTTTGGGGTGGGGTGAAAAACTGTTTTTT	CASNSQGLGWGEKLFF
many	TRBV5-1	TRBJ2-2	.	TGCGCCAGCACCAAGGGGACGAACACCGGGGAGCTGTTTTTT	CASTKGTNTGELFF
many	TRBV4-2	TRBJ1-1	.	TGTGCCAGCAGCCAAGCAGGGCAGGGGCTAGGAACTGAAGCTTTCTTT	CASSQAGQGLGTEAFF
few	TRBV19	TRBJ2-6	.	TGTGCCAGTAGTGCTGGATCCGGGGCCAACGTCCTGACTTTC	CASSAGSGANVLTF
many	TRBV6-2/TRBV6-3	TRBJ2-1	.	TGTGCCAGCAGTTTAGCGGACAGCTACAATGAGCAGTTCTTC	CASSLADSYNEQFF
many	TRBV6-1	TRBJ2-1	TRBD1	TGTGCCAACAGTACGGGACAGGGGAAGCTAGCCGGGCAGTTCTTC	CANSTGQGKLAGQFF
.	TRBV6-2/TRBV6-3	TRBJ1-1	.	TGTGCCAGCAGTCAAAAGGAGAACACTGAAGCTTTCTTT	CASSQKENTEAFF
many	TRBV19	TRBJ1-2	TRBD1	TGTGCCAGTAGTCCGCCCCCGGGACAGGGGTCAAGTGGCTACACCTTC	CASSPPPGQGSSGYTF
many	TRBV9	TRBJ2-1	.	TGTGCCAGCAGCGAGGGGACCTTACCCTACAATGAGCAGTTCTTC	CASSEGTLPYNEQFF
few	TRBV20-1	TRBJ2-7	.	TGCAGTTTTATAGGCGCAGGGAGCTTGGGCTTCTACGAGCAGTACTTC	CSFIGAGSLGFYEQYF
.	TRBV28	TRBJ2-7	.	TGTGCCAGCAGTTCAATTCGGGGCGCCTCCTACGAGCAGTACTTC	CASSSIRGASYEQYF
many	TRBV20-1	TRBJ2-2	TRBD1	TGCAGTGCTAGGGGGGACAGGGGGCGCGGGTACACCGGGGAGCTGTTTTTT	CSARGDRGRGYTGELFF
.	TRBV9	TRBJ2-7	.	TGTGCCAGCAGCGTAGCCCAAGACTTC	CASSVAQDF
few	TRBV6-1	TRBJ2-7	TRBD1	TGTGCCAGCAGTAAGGACAGGGAGTCCTACGAGCAGTACTTC	CASSKDRESYEQYF
.	TRBV20-1	TRBJ2-7	.	TGCCGTGTACCCGGGACCCCCTACGAGCAGTACTTC	CRVPGTPYEQYF
many	TRBV5-1	TRBJ2-7	.	TGCGCCAGCAGCTTGACCTGGAACCAGCGGAGCTCCTACGAGCAGTACTTC	CASSLTWNQRSSYEQYF